Reported below is one TCR beta chain. The sample belongs to a study of T cell repertoires in cytomegalovirus infection. V was shortened by 2 bases and J by 1 base, with 12 bases between the two germline ends. This CDR3 comprises 16 residues. Germline lookup yields CDR1 MNHNS and CDR2 SASEGT. TCRdb independently ran MiXCR on the reads; one entry per CDR3 protein. The table has approximately 260,000 distinct CDR3 sequences, 15% to 20% seen once. The chain recombines TRBV6-1 with TRBJ2-1; D assignment may be TRBD1 or TRBD2 (5 bases each). The receptor comes from a human donor in good health (CMV status not recorded). Some clones in this sample may be carry-over from other donors' samples. The sequencing input was CD8+ T cells from PBMCs. CDR3 nucleotides: TGTGCCAGCAGTGAATTCGGGGCCGGGTCCTACAATGAGCAGTTCTTC. Translated: CASSEFGAGSYNEQFF.